This TCR beta chain originates from a study of T cells in Graves' hyperthyroidism and ophthalmopathy. Germline V CDR1 and CDR2: MNHEY, SVGAGI. CDR3 length equals 15 residues. Findings of the study overall: A median about 7 months before onset, the model predicted ophthalmopathy. Stable hyperthyroidism and ophthalmopathy were separated using 13 V-J signatures.

Note on this clonotype: Its specificity is unknown. This could be a read error, since a much larger clone is one nucleotide away.

Newly diagnosed patients aged 18 to 65 had hyperthyroidism of under 2 months' duration. RNA transcripts were the template for amplifying TCR beta CDR3 regions. HTBI primers were used for first-round RT-PCR of the TCR CDR3. MiXCR, applied by TCRdb to the multiplex PCR reads, yields one record per CDR3 protein. The sample holds around 540,000 distinct CDR3 sequences, around 45% seen once. The material sequenced was peripheral blood or thyroid tissue (not recorded which). V gene TRBV6-5 combines with J gene TRBJ1-5; tentative D call: TRBD1 (5 bases). This sequence originates from a woman under 30 with Graves' hyperthyroidism. CDR3 loop: CAISYGGAGNQPQHF. The DNA for the CDR3 is TGTGCCATCAGTTACGGCGGGGCAGGTAATCAGCCCCAGCATTTT.